Below, one TCR beta chain is given with its context. Its antigen is not identified. Clones were read by immunoSEQ multiplex PCR, and TCRdb kept only the in-frame ones, dropping some. The table shows 15,000 to 19,000 clones, with 55% to 60% occurring only once. Treatment specified: treatment-naive control, cytoreductive nephrectomy. Treatment-naive patients without radiation supplied the control tumors at nephrectomy. This renal cell carcinoma was of the clear cell type. The sample belongs to a study of radiation and T cells in renal cell carcinoma. Study-level points and caveats: Dominant CDR3 motifs were more common in irradiated tumors than controls.

The CDR3 runs to 15 residues. Germline V gene sequence: CDR1 SGHTA, CDR2 FQGNSA. Trimming took off 2 bases at V and 2 bases at J, with 11 bases between the two ends. The chain uses TRBV7-2 and TRBJ2-3; D not resolved. The sequencing here drew on tumor tissue, taken from a patient whose treatment was nephrectomy without radiotherapy. The source of this sequence is a man in his forties or fifties with renal cell carcinoma. This CDR3 reads CASSLKVSSTDTQYF. Written as DNA, the CDR3 is TGTGCCAGCAGCTTAAAGGTGTCCTCCACAGATACGCAGTATTTT.